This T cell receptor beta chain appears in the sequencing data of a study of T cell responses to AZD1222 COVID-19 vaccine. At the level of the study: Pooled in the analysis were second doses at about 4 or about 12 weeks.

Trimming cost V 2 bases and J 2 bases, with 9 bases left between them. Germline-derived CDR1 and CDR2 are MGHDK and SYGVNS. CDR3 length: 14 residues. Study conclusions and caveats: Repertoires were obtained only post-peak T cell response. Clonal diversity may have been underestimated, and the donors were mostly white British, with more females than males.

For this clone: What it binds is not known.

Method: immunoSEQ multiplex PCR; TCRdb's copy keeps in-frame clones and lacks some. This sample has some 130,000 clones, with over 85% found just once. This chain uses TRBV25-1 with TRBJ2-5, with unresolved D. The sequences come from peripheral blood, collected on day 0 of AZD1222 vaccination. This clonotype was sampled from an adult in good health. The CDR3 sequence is CASSEVRVQETQYF. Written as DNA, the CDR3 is TGTGCCAGCAGTGAAGTAAGGGTACAAGAGACCCAGTACTTC.